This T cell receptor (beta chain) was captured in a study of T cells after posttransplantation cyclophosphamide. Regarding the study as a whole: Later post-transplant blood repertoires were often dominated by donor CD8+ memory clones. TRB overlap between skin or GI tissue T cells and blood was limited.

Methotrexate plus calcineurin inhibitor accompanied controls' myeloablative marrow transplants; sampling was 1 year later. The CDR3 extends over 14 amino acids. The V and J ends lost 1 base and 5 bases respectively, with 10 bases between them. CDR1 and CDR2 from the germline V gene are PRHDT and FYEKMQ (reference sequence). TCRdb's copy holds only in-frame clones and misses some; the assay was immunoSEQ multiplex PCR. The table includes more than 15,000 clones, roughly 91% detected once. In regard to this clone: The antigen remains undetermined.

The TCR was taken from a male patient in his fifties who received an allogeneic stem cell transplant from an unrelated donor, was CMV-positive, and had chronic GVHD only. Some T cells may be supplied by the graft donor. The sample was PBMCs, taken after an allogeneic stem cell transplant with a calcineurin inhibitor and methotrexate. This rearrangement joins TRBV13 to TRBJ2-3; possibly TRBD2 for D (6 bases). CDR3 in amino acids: CASSLELAGDTQYF. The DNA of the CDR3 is TGTGCCAGCAGCTTAGAACTAGCTGGAGATACGCAGTATTTT.